This entry is about one TCR beta chain. The sample originates from a study of T cell changes during pregnancy in multiple sclerosis. Germline CDR1 and CDR2: GTSNPN and SVGIG (reference sequence). V dropped 2 bases and J dropped 6; count of bases not matched to a gene: 3. The CDR3 runs to 13 residues. Assay used: immunoSEQ multiplex PCR; TCRdb lists only in-frame clones, some missing. The sample lists some 110,000 clones; approximately 90% were seen once. This specimen consisted of peripheral blood, obtained in the third trimester of pregnancy. The chain joins TRBV30 to TRBJ2-1; 8 bases fit TRBD1. The sequence was collected from a female donor with multiple sclerosis, enrolled in a pregnancy study. In nucleotides, the CDR3 is TGTGCCTGGAGTATGACAGGGGTCAATGAGCAGTTCTTC. This translates into CAWSMTGVNEQFF.